Shown below are 3 T cell receptor beta chains from a single sample sequenced in a study of T cells in Graves' hyperthyroidism and ophthalmopathy. RNA transcripts gave rise to amplified TCR beta CDR3 regions. When the TCR CDR3 underwent first-round RT-PCR, the HTBI primer set was used. A single record per CDR3 protein comes from TCRdb applying MiXCR to the multiplex PCR reads. The table includes hundreds of thousands of distinct CDR3 sequences, 20% to 25% detected once. Sequencing used blood. The receptors were sampled from a man younger than 40 with Graves' ophthalmopathy.

The V gene is TRBV29-1, the J gene TRBJ2-1; tentatively, D is TRBD1 (6 bases). Trimming pared 6 bases from V and 9 bases from J, leaving 18 bases between. Germline CDR1 is SQVTM and CDR2 is ANQGSEA. The CDR3 has 13 residues. In DNA form, the CDR3 reads TGCAGCGTCGCCGGGACACCGAGAGGTGAGCAGTTCTTC. Translating gives CSVAGTPRGEQFF.

The V call is TRBV7-9, the J call TRBJ2-1; no definite D call. The CDR3 runs to 16 residues. The germline V and J ends were trimmed by 1 base and 7 bases, with 17 bases remaining between them. CDR1 SEHNR and CDR2 FQNEAQ come from the germline V gene (reference sequence). Here the CDR3 reads CASSLGGSRSRNEQFF. As DNA, the CDR3 is TGTGCCAGCAGCTTAGGGGGTAGCAGGAGTAGAAATGAGCAGTTCTTC.

In DNA, the CDR3 is TGTGCCAGCAGCGGACGGGACAGAGTCTATGAGCAGTTCTTC. Translation: CASSGRDRVYEQFF. This chain connects TRBV14 to TRBJ2-1, with 7 nucleotides matching TRBD1. This CDR3 has 14 amino acids. The germline V gene encodes CDR1 SGHDN and CDR2 FVKESK. V lost 5 bases to trimming and J lost 8 bases; unmatched junction nucleotides: 9.